The present TCR beta chain was sequenced within a study of T cell responses to AZD1222 COVID-19 vaccine. The wider study: Second-dose schedules of about 4 or about 12 weeks were combined. Notes on the study in general: The sample set comprised mostly white British donors with more females, and clonal diversity was possibly underestimated. Reports say nearly half of spike-specific TCRs go after unmutated variant regions.

TCRdb's table, derived via immunoSEQ multiplex PCR, lists solely in-frame clones and lacks some. The table records approximately 110,000 clones, 89% of them present only once. A word on this clone: Its antigen is not known.

Germline loops: CDR1 SGDLS, CDR2 YYNGEE. The CDR3 loop spans 15 amino acids. V was clipped by 4 bases and J by 0 bases, with 12 bases between them. The source is an adult in good health. The material was peripheral blood, obtained on day 0 of AZD1222 vaccination. The chain employs TRBV9 and TRBJ2-3, with D perhaps assigned TRBD1 or TRBD2 (5 bases each). The DNA for the CDR3 is TGTGCCAGCAGCCCCGGGACGATCAGCACAGATACGCAGTATTTT. Its translation is CASSPGTISTDTQYF.